The source of this T cell receptor (beta chain) is a study of graft-versus-host responses after intestinal transplantation. Turning to the study itself: Among the recipients, transplants were multivisceral, liver-intestinal, or isolated intestinal. Each patient got anti-thymocyte globulin induction, then tacrolimus and steroids for roughly 3 years. Notes on the study in general: In recipient marrow, GvH clones were found, and some appeared first in ileum or blood.

Trimming stripped 1 base from V and 3 bases from J, with 6 bases between. CDR1 is LGHNA and CDR2 is YSLEER in the germline V gene. The CDR3 runs to 13 residues. Remarks on this clone: The antigen remains unidentified.

The data were produced by immunoSEQ multiplex PCR, yet TCRdb's version contains in-frame clones alone and is incomplete. The table records about 120,000 clones, roughly 95% of them present only once. The sequence derives from a human donor who received an intestinal transplant. The chain combines TRBV4-3 with TRBJ1-2; D ambiguous. This material consisted of unstimulated CD8+ T cells sorted from spleen or lymph node cells, taken before intestinal transplant. Here the CDR3 reads CASSQAADYGYTF. CDR3 DNA sequence: TGCGCCAGCAGCCAAGCAGCAGACTATGGCTACACCTTC.